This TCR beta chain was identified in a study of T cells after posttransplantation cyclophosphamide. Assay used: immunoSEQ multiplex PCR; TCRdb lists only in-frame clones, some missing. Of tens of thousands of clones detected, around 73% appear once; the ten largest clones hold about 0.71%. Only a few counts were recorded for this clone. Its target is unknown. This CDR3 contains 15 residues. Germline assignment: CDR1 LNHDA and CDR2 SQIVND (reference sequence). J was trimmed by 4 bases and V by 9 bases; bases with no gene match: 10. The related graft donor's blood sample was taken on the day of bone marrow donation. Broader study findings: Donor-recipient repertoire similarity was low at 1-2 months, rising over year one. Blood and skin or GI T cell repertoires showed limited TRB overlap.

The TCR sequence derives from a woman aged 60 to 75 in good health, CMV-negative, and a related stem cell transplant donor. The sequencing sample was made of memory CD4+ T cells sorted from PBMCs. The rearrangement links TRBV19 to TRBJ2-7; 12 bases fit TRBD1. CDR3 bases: TGTGCCAGCCGAAAAGGGGGACAGGGGGCTTACGAGCAGTACTTC. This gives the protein CASRKGGQGAYEQYF.